This TCR beta chain was profiled in a study of blood T cell repertoires in COVID-19. The CDR3 has 18 residues. Per germline, CDR1 LGHDT and CDR2 YNNKEL (reference sequence). Trimming removed 0 bases at V and 8 bases at J, with 23 bases between. This table comes from immunoSEQ multiplex PCR, and its TCRdb copy is limited to in-frame clones, with some not included. The table has roughly 150,000 clones, over 75% seen once. This receptor was identified in a human donor in a cohort sampled during active COVID-19. The gene calls are TRBV3-1 (or the pseudogene TRBV3-2) and TRBJ2-1, with D possibly being TRBD2 (6 bases). Material for sequencing was peripheral blood. CDR3 in amino acids: CASSQEGRPGLLGYEQFF. Written as DNA, the CDR3 is TGTGCCAGCAGCCAAGAGGGCCGCCCGGGACTCCTTGGGTATGAGCAGTTCTTC.